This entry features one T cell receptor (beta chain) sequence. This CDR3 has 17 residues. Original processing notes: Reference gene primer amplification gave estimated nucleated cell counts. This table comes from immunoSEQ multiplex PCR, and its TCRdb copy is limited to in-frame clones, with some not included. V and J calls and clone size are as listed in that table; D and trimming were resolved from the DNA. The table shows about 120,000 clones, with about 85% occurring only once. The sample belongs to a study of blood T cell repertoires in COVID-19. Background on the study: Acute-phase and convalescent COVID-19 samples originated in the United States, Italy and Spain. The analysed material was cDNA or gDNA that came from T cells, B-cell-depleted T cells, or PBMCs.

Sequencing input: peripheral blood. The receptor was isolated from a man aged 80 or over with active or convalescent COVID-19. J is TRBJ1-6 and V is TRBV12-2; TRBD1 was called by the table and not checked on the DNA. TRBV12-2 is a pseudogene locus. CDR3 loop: CASRLPAWDRGQSPLHF. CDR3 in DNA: TGTGCAAGTCGCTTACCTGCATGGGACAGGGGGCAGTCACCCCTCCACTTT.